Sequencing of this T cell receptor (beta chain) was carried out in a study of T cell responses to AZD1222 COVID-19 vaccine. General study points: Repertoires in all cases were sampled only once the peak T cell response had passed. Baseline testing showed seropositivity in only five or six AZD1222 recipients. Spike-wide coverage was observed for vaccine-associated CD4 TCRs, with dominant responses at 160-218 and 743-854. Mostly white British, mostly female donors; authors suggested clonal diversity may be underestimated.

This clone showed up just a few times. The antigen remains unidentified. Method: immunoSEQ multiplex PCR; TCRdb's copy keeps in-frame clones and lacks some. The repertoire holds roughly 78,000 clones, nearly 85% seen once, with 2.5% to 3.5% in the top ten. The input for sequencing was peripheral blood, taken on day 0 of AZD1222 vaccination. The TCR was taken from an adult in good health.

Here the CDR3 reads CASSIGQGGNYGYTF. The DNA of the CDR3 is TGTGCCAGTAGTATAGGTCAGGGTGGGAACTATGGCTACACCTTC. The V gene is TRBV19, the J gene TRBJ1-2; possibly TRBD1 for D (5 bases). This CDR3 contains 15 residues. Germline CDR1 is LNHDA and CDR2 is SQIVND (reference sequence). Between the trimmed V and J ends, which lost 1 base and 2 bases, there was a span of 11 bases.